This TCR beta chain emerged from a study of CD8 T cells in ankylosing spondylitis. In this sample, this clonotype turned up many times. TCRdb re-called the 5' RACE reads through MiXCR, storing one row per CDR3 protein. The sample contains some 70,000 distinct CDR3 sequences, 5.3% of which appear only once. CDR3 size: 13 residues. J gave up 2 bases and V 7 bases, and 4 bases lay outside the gene matches. CDR1 is MDHEN, CDR2 SYDVKM, per germline. This TCR derives from a male donor with ankylosing spondylitis or in good health (not recorded which). The chain couples TRBV28 to TRBJ1-2; 7 bases align to TRBD1. The sample comprised blood, either unsorted or a sorted T cell fraction (not recorded which). CDR3 sequence (DNA): TGTGCCAGCACCATGACAGGGAACTATGGCTACACCTTC. Amino acids: CASTMTGNYGYTF.